The 11 T cell receptor beta chains listed next were all sequenced from one sample in a study of blood T cells in healthy people across ages. Together with a sample-barcoded 5' primer, a J-beta primer mix was included in a second PCR lasting roughly 6 to 12 cycles. TCRdb re-derived calls from the 5' RACE reads in MiXCR, one entry per CDR3 protein. The sample consists of approximately 850,000 distinct CDR3 sequences, under 55% of them appearing once. What was sequenced was blood. The receptors come from a man in his 60s in good health.

CDR3 sequence: CATAGTVKGANYGYTF. CDR3 bases: TGTGCCACCGCCGGGACAGTCAAAGGGGCTAACTATGGCTACACCTTC. This chain joins TRBV15 and TRBJ1-2, with TRBD1 matching over 7 bases. Trimming cost V 8 bases and J 0 bases; bases outside gene matches: 12. Germline CDR1 LNHNV, CDR2 YYDKDF (reference sequence). This CDR3 region has 16 residues.

The V call is TRBV9, the J call TRBJ1-4, with D unclear. The CDR3 is 13 amino acids. V lost 4 bases and J 13 bases, leaving 17 bases between the germline ends. Germline CDR1 and CDR2: SGDLS and YYNGEE. CDR3: CASSLSDVSILFF. CDR3 nucleotide sequence: TGTGCCAGCAGCCTCTCGGACGTATCAATACTGTTTTTT.

This clonotype was recorded a few times. This chain connects TRBV27 to TRBJ2-7; D perhaps matches TRBD1 (5 bases). Germline-derived CDR1 and CDR2 are MNHEY and SMNVEV (reference sequence). The CDR3 is made up of 13 amino acids. V shed 9 bases and J shed 3 bases, with 15 bases lying between them. CDR3 residues: CARRPGPYYEQYF. CDR3 DNA: TGTGCCAGGCGGCCAGGGCCCTACTACGAGCAGTACTTC.

The genes are TRBV20-1 and TRBJ1-2; 8 positions match TRBD1. Looked up from germline, CDR1 is DFQATT and CDR2 is SNEGSKA (reference sequence). V was clipped by 6 bases and J by 7 bases; unmatched bases: 10. The CDR3 totals 13 residues. The CDR3: CSASLRGQSGYTF. CDR3 in DNA: TGCAGTGCATCCCTCAGGGGGCAGAGTGGCTACACCTTC.

This clonotype was observed a few times. The chain links TRBV11-2 to TRBJ2-1; D is undetermined. The CDR3 runs 15 residues. V was clipped by 0 bases and J by 3 bases, with 9 bases between them. Germline loops: CDR1 SGHAT, CDR2 FQNNGV. The CDR3 spells CASSLDWTDYNEQFF. Here the CDR3 DNA reads TGTGCCAGCAGCTTAGATTGGACGGACTACAATGAGCAGTTCTTC.

The V and J genes are TRBV25-1 and TRBJ2-5; 7 bases are a match to TRBD2. Unmatched junction bases numbered 9, after V lost 3 bases and J lost 11 bases. The CDR3 runs 13 residues. Per germline, CDR1 MGHDK and CDR2 SYGVNS. The CDR3 DNA sequence: TGTGCCAGCAGTGAGGGAGGGAGAGGAGAGCAGTACTTC. This gives the protein CASSEGGRGEQYF. The variable domain in full, completed from reference TRBV25-1 and TRBJ2-5, reads EADIYQTPRYLVIGTGKKITLECSQTMGHDKMYWYQQDPGMELHLIHYSYGVNSTEKGDLSSESTVSRIRTEHFPLTLESARPSHTSQYLCASSEGGRGEQYFGPGTRLLVL.

This clonotype appeared a single time. The chain joins TRBV21-1 to TRBJ2-1; TRBD1, the table's D call, lacks a check against the DNA. TRBV21-1 has pseudogene status. This CDR3 region has 15 residues. CDR3 protein: CASSKEGDSYNEQFF. The CDR3 region has the DNA TGTGCCAGCAGCAAAGAGGGGGACAGCTACAATGAGCAGTTCTTC.

This clonotype was detected a few times. The rearrangement links TRBV6-6 to TRBJ1-5, with a possible D match to TRBD1 (5 bases). The CDR3 is made up of 16 amino acids. V was cut by 5 bases and J by 6 bases, with 20 bases left in between. CDR1 and CDR2 (germline): MNHNY, SVGAGI (reference sequence). CDR3 sequence: CASSANLGRWGQPQHF. In nucleotides, the CDR3 is TGTGCCAGCAGTGCCAATCTGGGACGTTGGGGTCAGCCCCAGCATTTT.

The genes are TRBV6-6 and TRBJ2-7; D is unclear. The germline CDR1 and CDR2 sequences are MNHNY and SVGAGI (reference sequence). The CDR3 has 15 residues. The V and J ends lost 0 bases and 2 bases respectively, with 11 bases between them. Here the CDR3 reads CASSYSRGQTYEQYF. As DNA, the CDR3 is TGTGCCAGCAGTTACTCTAGAGGCCAGACCTACGAGCAGTACTTC.

V gene TRBV6-1 combines with J gene TRBJ1-5; TRBD1 matches 7 bases. Germline V gene lookup returns CDR1 MNHNS and CDR2 SASEGT. The CDR3 runs 16 residues. V lost 6 bases to trimming and J lost 0 bases; unmatched junction nucleotides: 8. CDR3 bases: TGTGCCAGCAGCCTAGGACAGGCTACTAGCAATCAGCCCCAGCATTTT. Translating it yields CASSLGQATSNQPQHF.

This clonotype showed up just once. V and J are TRBV29-1 and TRBJ2-3; 8 bases are shared with TRBD1. Germline V gives CDR1 SQVTM, CDR2 ANQGSEA. V lost 3 bases and J lost 4; bases outside the gene matches: 3. The CDR3 runs to 13 residues. CDR3 loop: CSVDRGRSDTQYF. The CDR3 coding sequence is TGCAGCGTTGACAGGGGGCGGTCAGATACGCAGTATTTT.